A single sample is the source of the 28 T cell receptor beta chains below, sequenced in a study of cytomegalovirus exposure and HLA in healthy donors. This PCR relied on a set of 60 Vbeta primers and 13 Jbeta primers. Assay: immunoSEQ multiplex PCR; the TCRdb copy retains only in-frame clones and omits some. The data show about 200,000 clones, around 80% seen once. Sequencing was done on a sample of PBMCs. The source of these receptors is a young man in good health and CMV-seronegative.

This sequence joins TRBV28 and TRBJ2-1; 10 bases agree with TRBD1. This CDR3 comprises 20 residues. The germline V gene has CDR1 MDHEN and CDR2 SYDVKM. Germline trimming cut 1 base from V and 4 bases from J; bases unmatched to any gene: 16. CDR3 in amino acids: CASSLLREAGTGQGYNEQFF. In nucleotides, the CDR3 is TGTGCCAGCAGTTTATTAAGGGAGGCTGGAACGGGACAGGGGTACAATGAGCAGTTCTTC.

This clone was seen just once. This sequence joins TRBV6-1 and TRBJ2-7; TRBD2 might be the D (5 bases). The CDR3 is 15 residues long. V gave up 7 bases and J gave up 2 bases, with 18 bases separating them. Germline V gene data show CDR1 as MNHNS and CDR2 as SASEGT. The CDR3 reads CASKGLGADPYEQYF. DNA of the CDR3: TGTGCCAGCAAGGGATTGGGAGCGGACCCCTACGAGCAGTACTTC.

The chain carries TRBV6-5 and TRBJ2-7, with a weak D call TRBD1 (6 bases). Looked up from germline, CDR1 is MNHEY and CDR2 is SVGAGI. With 6 bases removed from V and 0 bases from J, the gap between germline ends came to 15 bases. The CDR3 is 15 amino acids. The CDR3 here is CASSPGGGPSYEQYF. The CDR3 DNA reads TGTGCCAGCAGCCCCGGTGGGGGCCCCTCCTACGAGCAGTACTTC.

This clone was found a few times. This chain links TRBV29-1 with TRBJ1-2, with D possibly TRBD1 on 6 matching bases. The V gene's germline CDR1 is SQVTM and CDR2 ANQGSEA. V lost 4 bases and J lost 4, with 13 bases in between. CDR3 length: 13 residues. The CDR3 sequence: CSVARQGSYGYTF. CDR3 DNA: TGCAGCGTTGCCCGGCAGGGGAGCTATGGCTACACCTTC. Together with reference TRBV29-1 and TRBJ1-2, the CDR3 gives the full variable domain: SAVISQKPSRDICQRGTSLTIQCQVDSQVTMMFWYRQQPGQSLTLIATANQGSEATYESGFVIDKFPISRPNLTFSTLTVSNMSPEDSSIYLCSVARQGSYGYTFGSGTRLTVV.

V is TRBV28 and J is TRBJ1-2, with 8 bases matching TRBD1. The V and J ends lost 4 bases and 8 bases, in that order; junction bases with no gene match: 6. The CDR3 contains 13 residues. The germline V gene has CDR1 MDHEN and CDR2 SYDVKM. As DNA, the CDR3 is TGTGCCAGCAGTTCGACAGGGGTCGGGGGCTACACCTTC. Translation: CASSSTGVGGYTF.

This chain connects TRBV6-6 to TRBJ1-2, with D possibly being TRBD1 (5 bases). The CDR3 has 15 residues. Germline V gene lookup returns CDR1 MNHNY and CDR2 SVGAGI (reference sequence). Deletions cut 3 bases from V and 0 bases from J, with 11 bases between. The DNA of the CDR3 is TGTGCCAGCAGTTATTGGACACCTACTAACTATGGCTACACCTTC. Translated: CASSYWTPTNYGYTF.

This rearrangement joins TRBV2 to TRBJ2-1; D may be TRBD1 (5 bases). V lost 6 bases to trimming and J lost 3 bases, with 12 bases between them. Germline V gene data show CDR1 as SNHLY and CDR2 as FYNNEI. There are 14 residues in the CDR3. CDR3 in amino acids: CASSGQGLYNEQFF. The CDR3 nucleotides are TGTGCCAGCAGCGGACAAGGCCTCTACAATGAGCAGTTCTTC.

V gene TRBV4-2 combines with J gene TRBJ2-5; D perhaps matches TRBD1 (5 bases). Germline assignment: CDR1 LGHNA and CDR2 YNFKEQ. The CDR3 runs 14 residues. V lost 1 base and J 1 base, leaving 7 bases between the germline ends. In DNA form, the CDR3 reads TGTGCCAGCAGCCAAGGGGGCCCCCAAGAGACCCAGTACTTC. This codes for CASSQGGPQETQYF.

The chain recombines TRBV7-3 with TRBJ2-7, with D maybe TRBD1 (6 bases). The CDR3 covers 13 residues. V dropped 5 bases and J dropped 3 bases, with 11 bases sitting between them. CDR1 is SGHTA, CDR2 FQGTGA, per germline. This CDR3 is CASSISDSYEQYF. CDR3 nucleotides: TGTGCCAGCAGCATCTCGGACAGCTACGAGCAGTACTTC.

This rearrangement joins TRBV10-1 to TRBJ2-3; 7 nucleotides match TRBD2. From germline, CDR1 is WNHNN and CDR2 SYGVQD (reference sequence). The CDR3 has 13 amino acids. Trimming cost V 5 bases and J 8 bases; bases outside gene matches: 7. The CDR3 sequence is CASSSSGEGTQYF. The DNA of the CDR3 is TGCGCCAGCAGTTCCAGCGGGGAGGGTACGCAGTATTTT.

This clone was recorded a few times. The V and J genes are TRBV20-1 and TRBJ2-5; no clear D. CDR1 is DFQATT, CDR2 SNEGSKA, per germline (reference sequence). Trimming removed 5 bases from V and 5 bases from J, with 9 bases in between. The CDR3 runs to 11 residues. This chain's CDR3 is CSAPHRETQYF. As DNA, the CDR3 is TGCAGTGCTCCCCACCGGGAGACCCAGTACTTC.

V usage is TRBV5-1 and J usage is TRBJ2-6; TRBD2 might be the D (6 bases). The V end lost 2 bases, the J end lost 1 base, and 13 bases lay between the germline ends. Germline CDR1 is SGHRS and CDR2 is YFSETQ. The CDR3 is made up of 17 amino acids. The CDR3 loop is CASSFGSVGSGANVLTF. The CDR3 region has the DNA TGCGCCAGCAGCTTCGGGAGTGTCGGGTCTGGGGCCAACGTCCTGACTTTC.

The chain carries TRBV29-1 and TRBJ2-1, with TRBD2 identical over 11 bases. Germline V gene data show CDR1 as SQVTM and CDR2 as ANQGSEA. CDR3 length: 15 residues. Unmatched junction bases numbered 9, after V lost 5 bases and J lost 6 bases. The CDR3 sequence is CSVSRGTSGGNEQFF. The DNA of the CDR3 is TGCAGCGTTTCCAGAGGGACTAGCGGAGGCAATGAGCAGTTCTTC.

This sequence joins TRBV2 and TRBJ2-1, with 11 bases fitting TRBD2. There are 15 residues in the CDR3. Germline V gene lookup returns CDR1 SNHLY and CDR2 FYNNEI. J gave up 12 bases and V 1 base, and 8 bases lay outside the gene matches. The CDR3 DNA reads TGTGCCAGCAGTGAAGAACTAGCGGGAGCGGTTGGGCAGTTCTTC. Its protein is CASSEELAGAVGQFF. The whole variable domain, filled in from reference TRBV2 and TRBJ2-1, reads EPEVTQTPSHQVTQMGQEVILRCVPISNHLYFYWYRQILGQKVEFLVSFYNNEISEKSEIFDDQFSVERPDGSNFTLKIRSTKLEDSAMYFCASSEELAGAVGQFFGPGTRLTVL.

The rearrangement links TRBV11-2 to TRBJ2-6; no clear D. This CDR3 is built from 15 residues. Germline CDR1 is SGHAT and CDR2 is FQNNGV. Trimming stripped 6 bases from V and 2 bases from J, with 11 bases between. The CDR3 sequence is CASSSTGAGANVLTF. CDR3 sequence (DNA): TGTGCCAGCAGTTCCACCGGAGCTGGGGCCAACGTCCTGACTTTC. The full variable domain, in which reference TRBV11-2 and TRBJ2-6 provide the parts outside the CDR3, is EAGVAQSPRYKIIEKRQSVAFWCNPISGHATLYWYQQILGQGPKLLIQFQNNGVVDDSQLPKDRFSAERLKGVDSTLKIQPAKLEDSAVYLCASSSTGAGANVLTFGAGSRLTVL.

The gene calls are TRBV6-4 and TRBJ2-3; TRBD2 matches at 8 bases. V was clipped by 1 base and J by 0 bases; unmatched bases: 3. This CDR3 spans 16 amino acids. Germline V gene data show CDR1 as MRHNA and CDR2 as SNTAGT. In DNA form, the CDR3 reads TGTGCCAGCAGTGACTATCGGGGGGGCAGCACAGATACGCAGTATTTT. Protein sequence: CASSDYRGGSTDTQYF.

The CDR3 nucleotides read TGTGCCAGCAGACTCATCTCTGGGGCCAACGTCCTGACTTTC. Translation gives CASRLISGANVLTF. V usage is TRBV2 and J usage is TRBJ2-6; D is unclear. Germline V gives CDR1 SNHLY, CDR2 FYNNEI. V was trimmed by 6 bases and J by 0 bases, leaving 6 bases between them. The length of the CDR3 is 14 residues. Using reference TRBV2 and TRBJ2-6 for the parts outside the CDR3, the full variable domain is EPEVTQTPSHQVTQMGQEVILRCVPISNHLYFYWYRQILGQKVEFLVSFYNNEISEKSEIFDDQFSVERPDGSNFTLKIRSTKLEDSAMYFCASRLISGANVLTFGAGSRLTVL.

Turning to this clone: This specimen includes other DNA sequences encoding the same CDR3. The chain uses TRBV4-2 and TRBJ1-1; D may be TRBD1 (5 bases). V shed 1 base and J shed 1 base, with 10 bases lying between them. The CDR3 length is 15 residues. Germline values: CDR1 LGHNA, CDR2 YNFKEQ. DNA of the CDR3: TGTGCCAGCAGCCAAGGTCAGGGCAGGAACACTGAAGCTTTCTTT. Residues: CASSQGQGRNTEAFF.

The chain couples TRBV6-1 to TRBJ2-5, with D possibly TRBD1 on 6 matching bases. The CDR3 extends over 16 amino acids. Germline V lookup: CDR1 MNHNS, CDR2 SASEGT. Trimming left V 2 bases short and J 2 bases short, with 15 bases between. The CDR3 DNA follows: TGTGCCAGCAGTGAATTTCTGCAGGGGATGCAAGAGACCCAGTACTTC. It specifies CASSEFLQGMQETQYF.

This chain uses TRBV19 with TRBJ2-6; D gene ambiguous. Trimming took 6 bases from V and 2 from J, leaving 14 bases between them. This CDR3 comprises 16 residues. The germline gives CDR1 LNHDA, CDR2 SQIVND (reference sequence). The CDR3 loop is CASRPQALPGANVLTF. CDR3 in DNA: TGTGCCAGTAGACCCCAGGCCCTGCCTGGGGCCAACGTCCTGACTTTC.

This rearrangement joins TRBV5-4 to TRBJ2-1; D unresolved. Trimming removed 3 bases from V and 7 bases from J, with 11 bases in between. The CDR3 spans 13 residues. Germline V lookup: CDR1 SGHNT, CDR2 YYREEE (reference sequence). The CDR3 here is CASSSGVVNEQFF. CDR3 nucleotides: TGTGCCAGCAGCTCGGGTGTGGTTAATGAGCAGTTCTTC.

The chain carries TRBV11-2 and TRBJ1-1; TRBD1 agrees at 7 bases. The CDR3 runs to 15 residues. V lost 5 bases to trimming and J lost 5 bases; unmatched junction nucleotides: 11. Germline V gene lookup returns CDR1 SGHAT and CDR2 FQNNGV. CDR3 in amino acids: CASSTHDRVGTEAFF. The CDR3 bases are TGTGCCAGCAGCACCCACGACAGGGTAGGGACTGAAGCTTTCTTT.

This clone showed up just once. The chain links TRBV5-1 to TRBJ2-7; 11 bases are a match to TRBD1. The CDR3 is 15 residues long. Germline assignment: CDR1 SGHRS and CDR2 YFSETQ. V was pared by 3 bases and J by 1 base, with 3 bases of the junction left unmatched. DNA for the CDR3: TGCGCCAGCAGCTGGGGGACAGGGGGGTCCTACGAGCAGTACTTC. Translated, it gives CASSWGTGGSYEQYF. Full variable domain (outside the CDR3, taken from reference TRBV5-1 and TRBJ2-7): KAGVTQTPRYLIKTRGQQVTLSCSPISGHRSVSWYQQTPGQGLQFLFEYFSETQRNKGNFPGRFSGRQFSNSRSEMNVSTLELGDSALYLCASSWGTGGSYEQYFGPGTRLTVT.

The genes are TRBV28 and TRBJ1-1; D remains unclear. V lost 5 bases, J lost 0 bases, and 7 bases lay in between. Germline V gene lookup returns CDR1 MDHEN and CDR2 SYDVKM. The CDR3 consists of 13 residues. CDR3 DNA sequence: TGTGCCAGCAGTGAGGTTATGAACACTGAAGCTTTCTTT. Translating gives CASSEVMNTEAFF.

The V gene is TRBV5-1, the J gene TRBJ2-2; TRBD1 might be the D (6 bases). Trimming took 3 bases from V and 2 from J, leaving 20 bases between them. Germline V CDR1 and CDR2: SGHRS, YFSETQ. This CDR3 comprises 18 residues. In nucleotides, the CDR3 is TGCGCCAGCAGCTCGTCAGGGGCGGCCTCCCAAAACACCGGGGAGCTGTTTTTT. Protein sequence: CASSSSGAASQNTGELFF.

The rearrangement joins TRBV28 to TRBJ1-3; TRBD1 matches at 7 bases. CDR3 size: 18 residues. The junction had 19 bases not matched to a gene; V was cut back by 3 bases and J by 8 bases. Per the germline V gene, CDR1 is MDHEN and CDR2 is SYDVKM. The CDR3 nucleotides read TGTGCCAGCAGTTTGTACAGGACAGGACTTTTCTCGTCGGACACCATATATTTT. It encodes CASSLYRTGLFSSDTIYF.

As for this clone: The sample contains more than one DNA sequence encoding this CDR3. V and J are TRBV2 and TRBJ2-5; 7 bases match TRBD1. After removal of 6 bases from V and 5 bases from J, the junction contained 6 bases not matched to a gene. This CDR3 has 13 amino acids. Per germline, CDR1 SNHLY and CDR2 FYNNEI. This CDR3 reads CASRQTGSETQYF. The CDR3 DNA sequence: TGTGCCAGCAGGCAGACAGGGTCCGAGACCCAGTACTTC.

The chain combines TRBV4-1 with TRBJ2-3; TRBD2 matches at 11 bases. Per germline, CDR1 MGHRA and CDR2 YSYEKL. CDR3 size: 16 residues. Trimming took 0 bases from V and 7 from J; bases not matched to a gene: 6. The DNA of the CDR3 is TGCGCCAGCAGCCAAGATCTTAGCGGGAGGGTCCATACGCAGTATTTT. Its protein is CASSQDLSGRVHTQYF.